The TCR beta chain under discussion was sequenced for a study of T cell responses to AZD1222 COVID-19 vaccine. Here immunoSEQ multiplex PCR was the method, and the copy in TCRdb shows in-frame clones only, minus some. The sample includes 57,000 or so clones, about 85% seen only once; the top ten take about 21%. Of note for this clone: What it recognizes is unknown.

Notes on the study in general: Females made up more of the donors, who were largely white British, and clonal diversity may have come out too low.

The material sequenced was peripheral blood, taken on day 0 of MenACWY control vaccination. This receptor was identified in an adult in good health.

The DNA for the CDR3 is TGTGCCAGTAGCACACCCGGGACAGCGGGCTATGGCTACACCTTC. Encoded protein: CASSTPGTAGYGYTF. J is TRBJ1-2 and V is TRBV19; 7 bases line up with TRBD1. Germline values: CDR1 LNHDA, CDR2 SQIVND (reference sequence). The CDR3 contains 15 residues. The trim removed 6 bases at V and 4 bases at J, leaving 11 bases unmatched.